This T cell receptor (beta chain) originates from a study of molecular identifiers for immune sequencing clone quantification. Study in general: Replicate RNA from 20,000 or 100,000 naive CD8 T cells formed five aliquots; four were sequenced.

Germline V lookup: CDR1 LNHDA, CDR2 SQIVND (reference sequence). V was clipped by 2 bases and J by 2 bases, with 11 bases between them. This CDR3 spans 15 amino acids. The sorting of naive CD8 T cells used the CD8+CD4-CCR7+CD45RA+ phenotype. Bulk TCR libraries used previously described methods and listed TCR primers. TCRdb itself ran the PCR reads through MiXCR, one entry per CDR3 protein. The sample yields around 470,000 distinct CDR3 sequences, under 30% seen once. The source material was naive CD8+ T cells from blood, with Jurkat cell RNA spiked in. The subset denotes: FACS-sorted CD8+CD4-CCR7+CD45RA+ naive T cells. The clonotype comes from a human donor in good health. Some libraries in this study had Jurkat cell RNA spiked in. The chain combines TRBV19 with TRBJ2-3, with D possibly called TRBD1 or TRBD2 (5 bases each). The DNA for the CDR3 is TGTGCCAGTAGTATATTGGGGGAATCCACAGATACGCAGTATTTT. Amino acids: CASSILGESTDTQYF.